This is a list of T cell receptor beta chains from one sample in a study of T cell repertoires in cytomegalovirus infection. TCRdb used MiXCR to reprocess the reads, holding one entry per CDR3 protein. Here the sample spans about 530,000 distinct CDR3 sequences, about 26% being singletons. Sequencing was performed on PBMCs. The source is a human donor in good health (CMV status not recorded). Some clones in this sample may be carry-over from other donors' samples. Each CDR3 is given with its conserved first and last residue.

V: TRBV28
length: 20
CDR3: CASSPGLAGVPTLAKNIQYF

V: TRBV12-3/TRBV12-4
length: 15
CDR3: CASSSAGTNTGELFF

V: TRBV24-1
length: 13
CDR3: CATSIGENTEAFF

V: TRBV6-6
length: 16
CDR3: CASSYTGLAGAETQYF

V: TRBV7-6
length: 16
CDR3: CASSFRSLAGTNEQFF

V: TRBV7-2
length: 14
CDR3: CASSSDYPSPKQYF

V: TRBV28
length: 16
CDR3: CASCLGVRGCTDTQYF

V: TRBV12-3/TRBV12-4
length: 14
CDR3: CASSPAGVEETQYF

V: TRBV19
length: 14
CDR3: CASTSDDSGNTIYF

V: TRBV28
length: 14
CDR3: CASSSADSNTEAFF

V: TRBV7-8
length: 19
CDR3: CASSSGGSGRAFPSDEQFF

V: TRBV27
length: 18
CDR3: CASSPPGLAGTGHNEQFF

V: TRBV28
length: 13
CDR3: CASRPRSFQPQHF

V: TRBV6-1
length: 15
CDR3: CASRYTAGLNYGYTF

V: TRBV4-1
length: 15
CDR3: CASSQLPGDHYGYTF

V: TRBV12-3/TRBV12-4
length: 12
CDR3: CASRTDGNTIYF

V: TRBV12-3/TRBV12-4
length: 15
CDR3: CASSRGLGASYEQYF

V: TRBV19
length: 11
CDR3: CARSLNTEAFF

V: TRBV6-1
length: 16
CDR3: CASSLSQGPLNTEAFF

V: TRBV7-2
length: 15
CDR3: CASSLARAGAGELFF

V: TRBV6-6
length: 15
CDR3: CATTLAGVSSYEQYF